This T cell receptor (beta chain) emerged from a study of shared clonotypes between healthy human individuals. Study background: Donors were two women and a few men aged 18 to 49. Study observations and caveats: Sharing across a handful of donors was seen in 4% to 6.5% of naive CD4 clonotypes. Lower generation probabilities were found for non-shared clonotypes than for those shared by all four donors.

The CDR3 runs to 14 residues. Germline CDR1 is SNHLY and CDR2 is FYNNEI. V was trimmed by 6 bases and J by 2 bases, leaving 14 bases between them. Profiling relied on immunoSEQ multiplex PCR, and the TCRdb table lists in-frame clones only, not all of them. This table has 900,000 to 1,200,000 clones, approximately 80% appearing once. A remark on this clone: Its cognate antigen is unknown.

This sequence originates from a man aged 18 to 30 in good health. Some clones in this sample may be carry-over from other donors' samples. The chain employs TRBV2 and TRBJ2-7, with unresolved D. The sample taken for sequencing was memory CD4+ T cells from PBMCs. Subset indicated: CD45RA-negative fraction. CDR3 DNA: TGTGCCAGCAGGCGAGCAGTTTATACCTACGAGCAGTACTTC. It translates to CASRRAVYTYEQYF.